Shown below are 7 T cell receptor beta chains from a single sample sequenced in a study of cytomegalovirus exposure and HLA in healthy donors. Use of 60 Vbeta and 13 Jbeta primers characterized the PCR. The method was immunoSEQ multiplex PCR; TCRdb's version includes in-frame clones alone and lacks a portion of them. The table records some 110,000 clones, around three quarters of them present only once. Sequencing was done on a sample of PBMCs. The receptors here all came from a woman aged 18-29 years in good health and CMV-seropositive.

The gene calls are TRBV6-1 and TRBJ2-7; D may be TRBD1 (6 bases). Germline CDR1 and CDR2: MNHNS and SASEGT. The CDR3 sequence is 13 residues long. CDR3 region: CATDGRGSYEQYF. The CDR3 DNA sequence: TGTGCTACGGACGGCAGGGGATCCTACGAGCAGTACTTC.

The V call is TRBV7-2, the J call TRBJ1-1, with D unclear. The CDR3 consists of 16 residues. CDR1 and CDR2 from the germline V gene are SGHTA and FQGNSA. V was shortened by 2 bases and J by 0 bases, with 13 bases between the two germline ends. The CDR3: CASSLWAGSLNTEAFF. The CDR3, as DNA: TGTGCCAGCAGCTTATGGGCCGGGAGCCTGAACACTGAAGCTTTCTTT.

The rearrangement links TRBV6-5 to TRBJ2-7; TRBD1 matches 7 bases. Germline lookup yields CDR1 MNHEY and CDR2 SVGAGI. CDR3 length: 13 amino acids. V gave up 2 bases and J gave up 5 bases; unmatched junction bases: 3. CDR3 DNA sequence: TGTGCCAGCAGTTACCACAGGGGCGACGAGCAGTACTTC. This translates into CASSYHRGDEQYF.

V is TRBV5-4 and J is TRBJ2-5; perhaps TRBD1 as D (6 bases). In germline, CDR1 is SGHNT, CDR2 YYREEE (reference sequence). The CDR3 spans 15 residues. Trimming removed 3 bases from V and 5 bases from J, with 17 bases in between. The CDR3 here is CASSSNRDDQETQYF. CDR3 nucleotides: TGTGCCAGCAGCTCGAACAGGGACGATCAGGAGACCCAGTACTTC.

The CDR3 coding sequence is TGTGCCAGCAGCTGGTCTGAGCTGAACACTGAAGCTTTCTTT. It is translated as CASSWSELNTEAFF. The rearrangement uses TRBV6-6 and TRBJ1-1; D not resolved. Germline lookup yields CDR1 MNHNY and CDR2 SVGAGI (reference sequence). With 6 bases removed from V and 0 bases from J, the gap between germline ends came to 11 bases. The CDR3 spans 14 residues.

In its sample, this clone was seen once. The J gene is TRBJ2-1, the V gene TRBV6-5; 15 bases line up with TRBD2. CDR3 size: 15 residues. Losses at the gene ends were 6 bases for V and 3 bases for J; bases not matched to a gene: 0. Germline V gene lookup returns CDR1 MNHEY and CDR2 SVGAGI. CDR3 coding DNA: TGTGCCAGCAGGGGACTAGCGGGAGGCTACAATGAGCAGTTCTTC. Residues: CASRGLAGGYNEQFF.

This clone was seen ten or more times. The V gene is TRBV4-1, the J gene TRBJ2-5; tentative D call: TRBD1 (6 bases). CDR3 length: 14 amino acids. V lost 4 bases to trimming and J lost 7 bases, with 16 bases between them. The V gene's germline CDR1 is MGHRA and CDR2 YSYEKL. The CDR3 DNA reads as TGCGCCAGCAGCCGTCACAGGGAATTCGGGACCCAGTACTTC. Its translation: CASSRHREFGTQYF.